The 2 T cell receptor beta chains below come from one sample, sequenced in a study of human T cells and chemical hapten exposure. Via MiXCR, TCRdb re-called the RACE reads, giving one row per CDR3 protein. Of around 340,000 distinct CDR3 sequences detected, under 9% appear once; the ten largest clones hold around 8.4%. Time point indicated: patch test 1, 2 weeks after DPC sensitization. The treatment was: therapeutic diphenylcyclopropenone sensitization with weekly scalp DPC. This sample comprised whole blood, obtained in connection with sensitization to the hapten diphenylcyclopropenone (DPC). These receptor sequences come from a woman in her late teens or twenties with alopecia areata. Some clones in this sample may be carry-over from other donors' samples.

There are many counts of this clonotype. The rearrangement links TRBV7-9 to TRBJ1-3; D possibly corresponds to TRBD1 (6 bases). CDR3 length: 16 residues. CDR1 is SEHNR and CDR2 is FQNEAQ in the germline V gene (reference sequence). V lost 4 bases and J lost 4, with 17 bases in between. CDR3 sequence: CASSSFGGTVGNTIYF. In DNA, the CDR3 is TGTGCCAGCAGCTCCTTTGGGGGCACCGTGGGAAACACCATATATTTT.

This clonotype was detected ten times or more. This CDR3 is CASSQGTAITEQYF. The DNA of the CDR3 is TGTGCCAGCAGCCAAGGGACGGCCATCACCGAGCAGTACTTC. The V gene is TRBV3-1, the J gene TRBJ2-7, with no clear D. CDR3 size: 14 residues. The V gene lost 1 base and the J gene lost 6 bases, with 13 bases spanning the gap. Germline CDR1 LGHDT, CDR2 YNNKEL (reference sequence).